Listed below are T cell receptor beta chains from one sample, sequenced in a study of regulatory T cells in long-lasting Graves disease. TCRdb called the multiplex PCR reads again in MiXCR, with one record for every CDR3 protein. The table lists 500,000 to 800,000 distinct CDR3 sequences, about 30% of them singletons. The sequencing here drew on peripheral blood mononuclear cells (PBMCs), taken when the disease was refractory, from a patient treated with antithyroid drugs. All receptors derive from a female donor with Graves disease. The CDR3 runs from the conserved cysteine through the conserved F or W. D genes are given only for firm matches. Clone size is given for some rows only: seen once, a few or many times, or a class if the clone is expanded.

J gene: TRBJ2-7
clone size: once
V gene: TRBV9
D gene: -
CDR3 DNA: TGTGCCAGCGGCCTGACAGCGCAATCCTACGAGCAGTACTTC
CDR3 protein: CASGLTAQSYEQYF

J gene: TRBJ1-5
clone size: -
V gene: TRBV28
D gene: -
CDR3 DNA: TGTGCCAGCAGACCAGGGCCTCAGCCCCAGCATTTT
CDR3 protein: CASRPGPQPQHF

J gene: TRBJ1-3
clone size: -
V gene: TRBV11-2
D gene: TRBD1
CDR3 DNA: TGTGCCAGCAGCTTAGAATCAGGGGGCTTGGACACCATATATTTT
CDR3 protein: CASSLESGGLDTIYF

J gene: TRBJ1-2
clone size: -
V gene: TRBV20-1
D gene: -
CDR3 DNA: TGCAGTGCTAGAGAGAGGGGTATCGGTAGTGGCTACACCTTC
CDR3 protein: CSARERGIGSGYTF

J gene: TRBJ2-2
clone size: -
V gene: TRBV7-3
D gene: -
CDR3 DNA: TGTGCCAGCAGCTTAACTAGGAGGAGTCGAAACGGGGAGCTGTTTTTT
CDR3 protein: CASSLTRRSRNGELFF

J gene: TRBJ1-1
clone size: -
V gene: TRBV5-6
D gene: TRBD1
CDR3 DNA: TGTGCCAGCAGCGCAACCGGGACAGGGGCGTCCCGGCGAATGGACACTGAAGCTTTCTTT
CDR3 protein: CASSATGTGASRRMDTEAFF

J gene: TRBJ1-4
clone size: -
V gene: TRBV28
D gene: -
CDR3 DNA: TGTGCCAGCAGCCAAGGCAGCGCAACTAATGAAAAACTGTTTTTT
CDR3 protein: CASSQGSATNEKLFF

J gene: TRBJ1-2
clone size: few
V gene: TRBV7-2
D gene: -
CDR3 DNA: TGTGCCAGCAGCCACAGCGTCGACTATGGCTACACCTTC
CDR3 protein: CASSHSVDYGYTF

J gene: TRBJ1-4
clone size: -
V gene: TRBV10-2
D gene: -
CDR3 DNA: TGCGCCAGCAGCGACGTAGGAGGTGCCCTACGAGGTGAAAAACTGTTTTTT
CDR3 protein: CASSDVGGALRGEKLFF

J gene: TRBJ1-5
clone size: few
V gene: TRBV30
D gene: TRBD1
CDR3 DNA: TGTGCCTGGAGTCTCCCGGGACAGCACAATCAGCCCCAGCATTTT
CDR3 protein: CAWSLPGQHNQPQHF

J gene: TRBJ1-4
clone size: once
V gene: TRBV6-1
D gene: TRBD1
CDR3 DNA: TGTGCCAGCGCGACCAGGGGGCAGCTAGGAGAAAAACTGTTTTTT
CDR3 protein: CASATRGQLGEKLFF

J gene: TRBJ1-4
clone size: few
V gene: TRBV6-2/TRBV6-3
D gene: -
CDR3 DNA: TGTGCCTCGGGTGTCGGGAGGAAACTGTTTTTT
CDR3 protein: CASGVGRKLFF

J gene: TRBJ1-5
clone size: few
V gene: TRBV11-2
D gene: -
CDR3 DNA: TGTGCCAGCAGCTTTAGGGGGTCTGGCAATCAGCCCCAGCATTTT
CDR3 protein: CASSFRGSGNQPQHF

J gene: TRBJ1-5
clone size: -
V gene: TRBV19
D gene: -
CDR3 DNA: TGTGCCAGTAGTATAGAGGACGGAAGCAATCAGCCCCAGCATTTT
CDR3 protein: CASSIEDGSNQPQHF

J gene: TRBJ2-5
clone size: many
V gene: TRBV27
D gene: -
CDR3 DNA: TGTGCCAGCAGTTTATCGAGGCAGGGACAAGAGACCCAGTACTTC
CDR3 protein: CASSLSRQGQETQYF

J gene: TRBJ1-2
clone size: few
V gene: TRBV10-3
D gene: -
CDR3 DNA: TGTGCCATCAGTGAGGGGGCGCAGGGCTACACCTTC
CDR3 protein: CAISEGAQGYTF

J gene: TRBJ2-2
clone size: few
V gene: TRBV6-1
D gene: TRBD2
CDR3 DNA: TGTGCCAGCAAACGGACTAGCGGCCTCAACACCGGGGAGCTGTTTTTT
CDR3 protein: CASKRTSGLNTGELFF

J gene: TRBJ2-1
clone size: -
V gene: TRBV28
D gene: TRBD1
CDR3 DNA: TGTGCCAGCAAACCTTCAAGGGCAGGGGGTTACAATGAGCAGTTCTTC
CDR3 protein: CASKPSRAGGYNEQFF

J gene: TRBJ1-1
clone size: -
V gene: TRBV29-1
D gene: -
CDR3 DNA: TGCAGCGGAAGGAGGGGGGATCGCACTGAAGCTTTCTTT
CDR3 protein: CSGRRGDRTEAFF

J gene: TRBJ1-6
clone size: -
V gene: TRBV10-3
D gene: -
CDR3 DNA: TGTGCCATCAGTGAGCGGCAAGACTATAATTCACCCCTCCACTTT
CDR3 protein: CAISERQDYNSPLHF

J gene: TRBJ1-1
clone size: -
V gene: TRBV30
D gene: TRBD1
CDR3 DNA: TGTGCCTGGGGCGGGGACAGCAACACTGAAGCTTTCTTT
CDR3 protein: CAWGGDSNTEAFF

J gene: TRBJ1-1
clone size: few
V gene: TRBV30
D gene: -
CDR3 DNA: TGTGCCTGGAGTGTACTTGGGAACACTGAAGCTTTCTTT
CDR3 protein: CAWSVLGNTEAFF

J gene: TRBJ2-5
clone size: many
V gene: TRBV2
D gene: TRBD1
CDR3 DNA: TGTGCCAGCAGTGATACCAGGGGGTTACGAGAGACCCAGTACTTC
CDR3 protein: CASSDTRGLRETQYF

J gene: TRBJ1-6
clone size: -
V gene: TRBV3-1
D gene: TRBD1
CDR3 DNA: TGTGCCAGCAGCCACTACCATGACAGGGAAGGTGGGTGGCGCCTGGATTCACCCCTCCACTTT
CDR3 protein: CASSHYHDREGGWRLDSPLHF

J gene: TRBJ1-2
clone size: few
V gene: TRBV29-1
D gene: -
CDR3 DNA: TGCAGCGTTGATACAGGAACTGCTTATGGCTACACCTTC
CDR3 protein: CSVDTGTAYGYTF

J gene: TRBJ2-7
clone size: few
V gene: TRBV7-9
D gene: TRBD1
CDR3 DNA: TGTGCCAGCAGCTCCAACCGGGGACAGGGGGCTTCCTACGAGCAGTACTTC
CDR3 protein: CASSSNRGQGASYEQYF

J gene: TRBJ1-1
clone size: -
V gene: TRBV5-1
D gene: -
CDR3 DNA: TGCGCCAGCACAACCGGGCCGATGAACACTGAAGCTTTCTTT
CDR3 protein: CASTTGPMNTEAFF

J gene: TRBJ2-2
clone size: -
V gene: TRBV10-3
D gene: TRBD2
CDR3 DNA: TGTGCCATCAGGGGACTAGCCACGAACACCGGGGAGCTGTTTTTT
CDR3 protein: CAIRGLATNTGELFF

J gene: TRBJ2-7
clone size: many
V gene: TRBV5-1
D gene: -
CDR3 DNA: TGCGCCAGCAGCTTCCGGGACAACTCCTACGAGCAGTACTTC
CDR3 protein: CASSFRDNSYEQYF

J gene: TRBJ1-4
clone size: few
V gene: TRBV29-1
D gene: -
CDR3 DNA: TGCAGCGGAGTTGGGAGGGATGAAAAACTGTTTTTT
CDR3 protein: CSGVGRDEKLFF

J gene: TRBJ2-5
clone size: -
V gene: TRBV6-2/TRBV6-3
D gene: -
CDR3 DNA: TGTGCCAGCACCAATCTGGGAGGGGGGAGGAGCCAGACCCAGTACTTC
CDR3 protein: CASTNLGGGRSQTQYF

J gene: TRBJ2-2
clone size: -
V gene: TRBV9
D gene: -
CDR3 DNA: TGTGCCAGCAGCGTAGGGGGGAGCAAGACCGGGGAGCTGTTTTTT
CDR3 protein: CASSVGGSKTGELFF

J gene: TRBJ2-1
clone size: few
V gene: TRBV28
D gene: TRBD2
CDR3 DNA: TGTGCCAGCAGTTTGTCGGGACTAGCGTCCTACAATGAGCAGTTCTTC
CDR3 protein: CASSLSGLASYNEQFF

J gene: TRBJ2-5
clone size: few
V gene: TRBV3-1
D gene: TRBD2
CDR3 DNA: TGTGCCAGCAGCCCCGTGCGCGGGAGGGCACAGACCCAGTACTTC
CDR3 protein: CASSPVRGRAQTQYF

J gene: TRBJ1-1
clone size: -
V gene: TRBV19
D gene: -
CDR3 DNA: TGTGCCAGTAGTATGAAACGGGCGAACACTGAAGCTTTCTTT
CDR3 protein: CASSMKRANTEAFF

J gene: TRBJ1-1
clone size: -
V gene: TRBV5-6
D gene: TRBD1
CDR3 DNA: TGTGCCAGCAGTGATGACAGGGACACTGAAGCTTTCTTT
CDR3 protein: CASSDDRDTEAFF